Shown below are 14 T cell receptor beta chains from a single sample sequenced in a study of early T cells in non-severe SARS-CoV-2 infection. TCRdb re-analysed the 5' RACE reads in MiXCR, keeping a single row per CDR3 protein. Of tens of thousands of distinct CDR3 sequences in the sample, around a tenth are singletons; the top ten hold approximately 5.3%. Here the sequenced sample was whole blood, taken at baseline. The receptors were gathered from an adult who was a healthcare worker with PCR-confirmed SARS-CoV-2 infection or an uninfected control (not recorded which).

The CDR3 region has the DNA TGTGCCAGCAGCCCCCAACTCGGGGCAGATACGCAGTATTTT. Translated: CASSPQLGADTQYF. This chain uses TRBV7-9 with TRBJ2-3; D possibly corresponds to TRBD2 (5 bases). The CDR3 runs 14 residues. The germline CDR1 and CDR2 sequences are SEHNR and FQNEAQ (reference sequence). V gave up 5 bases and J gave up 4 bases, with 13 bases separating them.

This clonotype was detected a few times. The J gene is TRBJ1-1, the V gene TRBV18; D is unresolved. Germline CDR1 is KGHSH and CDR2 is LQKENI. V was pared by 0 bases and J by 0 bases, with 17 bases between. This CDR3 is built from 18 residues. CDR3 sequence (DNA): TGTGCCAGCTCACCACCTGACGAGGCGATCTCCCTGAACACTGAAGCTTTCTTT. Its translation is CASSPPDEAISLNTEAFF. The full variable domain, in which reference TRBV18 and TRBJ1-1 provide the parts outside the CDR3, is NAGVMQNPRHLVRRRGQEARLRCSPMKGHSHVYWYRQLPEEGLKFMVYLQKENIIDESGMPKERFSAEFPKEGPSILRIQQVVRGDSAAYFCASSPPDEAISLNTEAFFGQGTRLTVV.

The gene calls are TRBV5-1 and TRBJ2-7; TRBD2 is a possible D gene (6 bases). The CDR3 runs to 15 residues. V shed 4 bases and J shed 4 bases, with 18 bases lying between them. Per germline, CDR1 SGHRS and CDR2 YFSETQ. CDR3 DNA sequence: TGCGCCAGCAGCCCGGGACTTGTTACGATATACGAGCAGTACTTC. Residues: CASSPGLVTIYEQYF.

This clonotype was seen a handful of times. The V call is TRBV29-1, the J call TRBJ1-1; D is unresolved. The CDR3 is 12 residues long. Per the germline V gene, CDR1 is SQVTM and CDR2 is ANQGSEA. The V end lost 4 bases, the J end lost 7 bases, and 13 bases lay between the germline ends. The CDR3 DNA reads TGCAGCGTTGCCCGTGTTGGGAATGAAGCTTTCTTT. Its translation is CSVARVGNEAFF.

The sample holds many counts of this clonotype. The V call is TRBV5-1, the J call TRBJ2-5; a weak D match, TRBD1 (6 bases). The V and J ends lost 2 bases and 6 bases respectively, with 8 bases between them. There are 12 residues in the CDR3. Germline lookup yields CDR1 SGHRS and CDR2 YFSETQ. The CDR3 sequence: CASSLGGQTQYF. CDR3 nucleotides: TGCGCCAGCAGCTTAGGGGGTCAGACCCAGTACTTC.

This clonotype was seen ten or more times. V gene TRBV9 combines with J gene TRBJ1-5; D is uncertain. This CDR3 contains 13 residues. V shed 3 bases and J shed 2 bases, with 6 bases lying between them. Germline V gene lookup returns CDR1 SGDLS and CDR2 YYNGEE. The CDR3 coding sequence is TGTGCCAGCAGCGGCGGGGGCAATCAGCCCCAGCATTTT. It codes for CASSGGGNQPQHF.

The chain is built from TRBV9 and TRBJ2-3; perhaps TRBD2 as D (5 bases). This CDR3 is 12 amino acids long. Per germline, CDR1 SGDLS and CDR2 YYNGEE. The V end lost 4 bases, the J end lost 10 bases, and 13 bases lay between the germline ends. CDR3 DNA: TGTGCCAGCAGCAATGACTATGGGGCGCAGTATTTT. It translates to CASSNDYGAQYF.

This clonotype was counted ten times or more. The chain recombines TRBV28 with TRBJ1-2; the match to TRBD1 covers 8 bases. CDR3 size: 18 residues. The V and J ends lost 7 bases and 4 bases, in that order; junction bases with no gene match: 20. Germline V gives CDR1 MDHEN, CDR2 SYDVKM. CDR3 in amino acids: CASISYQGSGGGSYGYTF. The CDR3 DNA follows: TGTGCCAGCATCTCATACCAAGGGTCAGGGGGCGGAAGCTATGGCTACACCTTC.

This clonotype has more than one count but fewer than ten. Here the CDR3 DNA reads TGTGCCAGCAGTCCCCCAGGGGCGAATGAGCAGTTCTTC. Translated: CASSPPGANEQFF. This chain joins TRBV3-1 and TRBJ2-1; a weak D match, TRBD1 (6 bases). The CDR3 sequence is 13 residues long. Trimming stripped 6 bases from V and 7 bases from J, with 13 bases between. The V gene's germline CDR1 is LGHDT and CDR2 YNNKEL (reference sequence).

This clonotype was seen repeatedly, ten times or more. The CDR3 reads CASSVGLAGGPHTDTQYF. CDR3 sequence (DNA): TGTGCCAGCAGCGTAGGGCTAGCGGGGGGCCCGCACACAGATACGCAGTATTTT. The genes are TRBV9 and TRBJ2-3; 11 nucleotides match TRBD2. Trimming cost V 0 bases and J 2 bases; bases outside gene matches: 8. This CDR3 contains 18 residues. The germline V gene has CDR1 SGDLS and CDR2 YYNGEE.

The sample holds many counts of this clonotype. The rearrangement uses TRBV12-3 or TRBV12-4 and TRBJ2-5; 7 bases are a match to TRBD1. V trimming: 5 bases; J trimming: 5 bases; junction bases outside the gene matches: 8. CDR3 length equals 14 residues. Here the CDR3 reads CASSGDSWIETQYF. CDR3 in DNA: TGTGCCAGCAGTGGGGACAGTTGGATCGAGACCCAGTACTTC.

V is TRBV6-5 and J is TRBJ2-7; D is possibly TRBD2 (6 bases). The CDR3 loop spans 14 amino acids. The germline V and J ends were trimmed by 0 bases and 0 bases, with 6 bases remaining between them. The germline V gene encodes CDR1 MNHEY and CDR2 SVGAGI. The CDR3 reads CASSYSGGSYEQYF. Here the CDR3 DNA reads TGTGCCAGCAGTTACTCGGGGGGCTCCTACGAGCAGTACTTC.

This clonotype showed up many times. The chain links TRBV20-1 to TRBJ1-1, with a weak D call TRBD1 (5 bases). The CDR3 is 11 residues long. In germline, CDR1 is DFQATT, CDR2 SNEGSKA (reference sequence). This chain's CDR3 is CGGWMNTEAFF. The CDR3, as DNA: TGCGGGGGGTGGATGAACACTGAAGCTTTCTTT.

There are many counts of this clonotype. V is TRBV2 and J is TRBJ2-7; TRBD1 is a possible D gene (7 bases). Deletions cut 8 bases from V and 3 bases from J, with 20 bases between. The length of the CDR3 is 15 residues. Germline values: CDR1 SNHLY, CDR2 FYNNEI. The CDR3: CASGGSGTAIYEQYF. For the CDR3, the DNA is TGTGCCAGCGGGGGGTCCGGGACAGCTATCTACGAGCAGTACTTC.